This is a list of T cell receptor beta chains from one sample in a study of blood T cell repertoires in COVID-19. Generated by immunoSEQ multiplex PCR, the TCRdb table keeps only in-frame clones and is missing some. The sample has 120,000 or so clones; about three quarters are singletons. Sequencing input: peripheral blood. These receptors all come from a woman in her seventies with acute or convalescent COVID-19. The CDR3 runs from the conserved cysteine through the conserved F or W. Each record gives: CDR3 protein, CDR3 DNA, clone size, J gene, D gene, V gene. D genes are given only for firm matches. Only part of the rows carry a size: once, few, many, or a class if the clone is expanded.

CDR3aa: CASSLVTGGGSYEQYF; CDR3nt: TGCGCCAGCAGCTTGGTAACAGGGGGCGGCTCCTACGAGCAGTACTTC; abundance: -; j_gene: TRBJ2-7; d_gene: TRBD1; v_gene: TRBV5-1
CDR3aa: CASSPGSGNNYGYTF; CDR3nt: TGCGCCAGCAGCCCGGGGTCCGGGAATAACTATGGCTACACCTTC; abundance: -; j_gene: TRBJ1-2; d_gene: -; v_gene: TRBV5-1
CDR3aa: CASSLSGLGSGEQYF; CDR3nt: TGTGCCAGCAGCTTAAGTGGGTTGGGGAGTGGCGAGCAGTACTTC; abundance: once; j_gene: TRBJ2-7; d_gene: -; v_gene: TRBV7-8
CDR3aa: CASRGLAGVATDTQYF; CDR3nt: TGTGCCTCCCGGGGACTAGCGGGAGTTGCGACAGATACGCAGTATTTT; abundance: -; j_gene: TRBJ2-3; d_gene: TRBD2; v_gene: TRBV2
CDR3aa: CASSLKFGTQNEKLFF; CDR3nt: TGTGCCAGCAGCTTAAAGTTTGGGACTCAAAATGAAAAACTGTTTTTT; abundance: -; j_gene: TRBJ1-4; d_gene: -; v_gene: TRBV5-5
CDR3aa: CASSATGAWGSPLHF; CDR3nt: TGTGCCAGCAGCGCGACAGGGGCCTGGGGATCACCCCTCCACTTT; abundance: -; j_gene: TRBJ1-6; d_gene: TRBD1; v_gene: TRBV7-9
CDR3aa: CASSDFWTARNEKLFF; CDR3nt: TGTGCCAGCAGTGACTTCTGGACAGCCCGTAATGAAAAACTGTTTTTT; abundance: -; j_gene: TRBJ1-4; d_gene: -; v_gene: TRBV6-1
CDR3aa: CASSTDGKPTDTQYF; CDR3nt: TGTGCCAGCAGCACGGACGGGAAGCCCACAGATACGCAGTATTTT; abundance: few; j_gene: TRBJ2-3; d_gene: -; v_gene: TRBV7-9
CDR3aa: CASSWPGNLADTQYF; CDR3nt: TGTGCCAGCAGCTGGCCAGGGAATCTGGCAGATACGCAGTATTTT; abundance: -; j_gene: TRBJ2-3; d_gene: -; v_gene: TRBV7-9
CDR3aa: CASSLGQGYNEQFF; CDR3nt: TGCGCCAGCAGCTTGGGACAGGGTTACAATGAGCAGTTCTTC; abundance: -; j_gene: TRBJ2-1; d_gene: TRBD1; v_gene: TRBV5-1
CDR3aa: CATSNAGTSYNEQFF; CDR3nt: TGTGCCACCAGTAACGCGGGCACCTCCTACAATGAGCAGTTCTTC; abundance: -; j_gene: TRBJ2-1; d_gene: -; v_gene: TRBV24-1
CDR3aa: CASSKRGQGYNEQFF; CDR3nt: TGTGCCAGCAGCAAACGAGGACAGGGTTACAATGAGCAGTTCTTC; abundance: -; j_gene: TRBJ2-1; d_gene: TRBD1; v_gene: TRBV7-9
CDR3aa: CASSLAFVWGDSFQETQYF; CDR3nt: TGCGCCAGCAGCTTGGCCTTTGTGTGGGGGGACAGCTTCCAAGAGACCCAGTACTTC; abundance: -; j_gene: TRBJ2-5; d_gene: -; v_gene: TRBV5-1
CDR3aa: CASSLSPGADTQYF; CDR3nt: TGTGCCAGCAGCTTATCTCCGGGAGCAGATACGCAGTATTTT; abundance: -; j_gene: TRBJ2-3; d_gene: -; v_gene: TRBV13
CDR3aa: CASTHGEAYEQYF; CDR3nt: TGTGCCAGCACCCACGGGGAGGCCTACGAGCAGTACTTC; abundance: -; j_gene: TRBJ2-7; d_gene: -; v_gene: TRBV6-6
CDR3aa: CASSLGGSGTGEHGELFF; CDR3nt: TGTGCCAGCAGCTTAGGGGGCAGCGGGACAGGGGAGCACGGGGAGCTGTTTTTT; abundance: -; j_gene: TRBJ2-2; d_gene: TRBD1; v_gene: TRBV11-2
CDR3aa: CASSGQNYGYTF; CDR3nt: TGTGCCAGCAGTGGCCAGAACTATGGCTACACCTTC; abundance: -; j_gene: TRBJ1-2; d_gene: -; v_gene: TRBV2
CDR3aa: CASSIEPGQNTEAFF; CDR3nt: TGTGCCAGTAGTATAGAGCCGGGACAGAACACTGAAGCTTTCTTT; abundance: -; j_gene: TRBJ1-1; d_gene: -; v_gene: TRBV19
CDR3aa: CASSYSGGSWEQYF; CDR3nt: TGTGCCAGCAGTTACTCGGGAGGGTCGTGGGAGCAGTACTTC; abundance: -; j_gene: TRBJ2-7; d_gene: TRBD2; v_gene: TRBV6-5
CDR3aa: CASSPMGGNEKLFF; CDR3nt: TGTGCCAGCAGCCCCATGGGGGGGAATGAAAAACTGTTTTTT; abundance: -; j_gene: TRBJ1-4; d_gene: -; v_gene: TRBV7-2
CDR3aa: CASNQGTEAFF; CDR3nt: TGTGCCAGCAACCAGGGGACTGAAGCTTTCTTT; abundance: -; j_gene: TRBJ1-1; d_gene: -; v_gene: TRBV6-5
CDR3aa: CASSVGAGGYNEQFF; CDR3nt: TGTGCCAGCAGCGTAGGCGCGGGGGGATACAATGAGCAGTTCTTC; abundance: -; j_gene: TRBJ2-1; d_gene: TRBD2; v_gene: TRBV9
CDR3aa: CASSLVGLAGEQETQYF; CDR3nt: TGTGCCAGCAGCTTAGTAGGACTAGCGGGGGAGCAAGAGACCCAGTACTTC; abundance: -; j_gene: TRBJ2-5; d_gene: TRBD2; v_gene: TRBV13
CDR3aa: CASSVDPLAAEAFF; CDR3nt: TGTGCCAGCAGCGTCGACCCTTTGGCGGCTGAAGCTTTCTTT; abundance: -; j_gene: TRBJ1-1; d_gene: -; v_gene: TRBV9
CDR3aa: CASSLGGTGSEQYF; CDR3nt: TGTGCCAGCAGCTTAGGGGGGACAGGGTCCGAGCAGTACTTC; abundance: -; j_gene: TRBJ2-7; d_gene: TRBD1; v_gene: TRBV7-6
CDR3aa: CASSDRVSYEQYF; CDR3nt: TGTGCCAGTAGTGACAGGGTTTCCTACGAGCAGTACTTC; abundance: -; j_gene: TRBJ2-7; d_gene: TRBD1; v_gene: TRBV19
CDR3aa: CASSYLAGGYNEQFF; CDR3nt: TGTGCCAGCAGTTACCTAGCGGGGGGGTACAATGAGCAGTTCTTC; abundance: -; j_gene: TRBJ2-1; d_gene: TRBD2; v_gene: TRBV6-2/TRBV6-3
CDR3aa: CASSQGGGGNTIYF; CDR3nt: TGTGCCAGCAGCCAAGGAGGGGGTGGAAACACCATATATTTT; abundance: few; j_gene: TRBJ1-3; d_gene: -; v_gene: TRBV3-1/TRBV3-2
CDR3aa: CASSSLQGKDTEAFF; CDR3nt: TGTGCCAGCAGCTCATTACAGGGGAAGGACACTGAAGCTTTCTTT; abundance: -; j_gene: TRBJ1-1; d_gene: TRBD1; v_gene: TRBV5-6
CDR3aa: CASSRTSDYGYTF; CDR3nt: TGTGCCAGCAGTCGGACATCTGACTATGGCTACACCTTC; abundance: few; j_gene: TRBJ1-2; d_gene: -; v_gene: TRBV6-5
CDR3aa: CSVGEYSNQPQHF; CDR3nt: TGCAGCGTTGGAGAATATAGCAATCAGCCCCAGCATTTT; abundance: -; j_gene: TRBJ1-5; d_gene: -; v_gene: TRBV29-1
CDR3aa: CASSPVGLAGSDYEQYF; CDR3nt: TGTGCCAGCAGCCCCGTCGGACTAGCGGGTTCAGACTACGAGCAGTACTTC; abundance: -; j_gene: TRBJ2-7; d_gene: TRBD2; v_gene: TRBV6-2/TRBV6-3
CDR3aa: CASSARETQYF; CDR3nt: TGTGCCAGCAGCGCGCGGGAGACCCAGTACTTC; abundance: -; j_gene: TRBJ2-5; d_gene: -; v_gene: TRBV7-8
CDR3aa: CASRIGQGHTEAFF; CDR3nt: TGTGCCAGCAGAATTGGACAGGGGCACACTGAAGCTTTCTTT; abundance: -; j_gene: TRBJ1-1; d_gene: TRBD1; v_gene: TRBV6-4
CDR3aa: CASSEGGGLGYGYTF; CDR3nt: TGTGCCAGCAGTGAAGGGGGGGGGCTCGGCTATGGCTACACCTTC; abundance: -; j_gene: TRBJ1-2; d_gene: -; v_gene: TRBV6-1
CDR3aa: CASGLVRRGFLAGSPYNEQFF; CDR3nt: TGTGCTAGTGGTTTGGTACGTCGCGGGTTCTTAGCGGGATCTCCTTACAATGAGCAGTTCTTC; abundance: -; j_gene: TRBJ2-1; d_gene: TRBD2; v_gene: TRBV12-5
CDR3aa: CATSDPGTPYGYTF; CDR3nt: TGTGCCACCAGTGACCCAGGGACTCCCTATGGCTACACCTTC; abundance: -; j_gene: TRBJ1-2; d_gene: -; v_gene: TRBV24-1
CDR3aa: CASNAPGLVLTGELFF; CDR3nt: TGTGCCAGCAACGCACCGGGACTAGTCCTTACCGGGGAGCTGTTTTTT; abundance: -; j_gene: TRBJ2-2; d_gene: TRBD2; v_gene: TRBV11-2
CDR3aa: CASSQELAGVYNEQFF; CDR3nt: TGCGCCAGCAGCCAAGAGCTAGCGGGAGTCTACAATGAGCAGTTCTTC; abundance: -; j_gene: TRBJ2-1; d_gene: TRBD2; v_gene: TRBV4-1
CDR3aa: CASSLNPAGVSPLHF; CDR3nt: TGTGCCAGCAGCTTAAACCCGGCAGGGGTCTCACCCCTCCACTTT; abundance: -; j_gene: TRBJ1-6; d_gene: -; v_gene: TRBV11-2
CDR3aa: CASSQDTSGRWRIF; CDR3nt: TGTGCCAGCAGCCAAGATACTAGCGGGAGGTGGAGGATCTTC; abundance: once; j_gene: TRBJ2-1; d_gene: TRBD2; v_gene: TRBV4-2
CDR3aa: CASSLVGTSGDNEQFF; CDR3nt: TGCGCCAGCAGCTTGGTGGGGACTAGCGGGGACAATGAGCAGTTCTTC; abundance: once; j_gene: TRBJ2-1; d_gene: TRBD2; v_gene: TRBV5-1
CDR3aa: CASSLPTAAIYF; CDR3nt: TGTGCCAGCTCCCTCCCGACAGCCGCCATATATTTT; abundance: -; j_gene: TRBJ1-3; d_gene: -; v_gene: TRBV18
CDR3aa: CASSPNGVSGNTIYF; CDR3nt: TGTGCCAGCAGCCCGAACGGGGTCTCTGGAAACACCATATATTTT; abundance: -; j_gene: TRBJ1-3; d_gene: -; v_gene: TRBV11-2
CDR3aa: CASRGTGKNSYLLTEKLFF; CDR3nt: TGTGCCAGCAGAGGGACAGGAAAAAACTCATACTTATTAACCGAAAAACTGTTTTTT; abundance: -; j_gene: TRBJ1-4; d_gene: TRBD1; v_gene: TRBV2
CDR3aa: CASSLKPLRQPKNFSGNTIYF; CDR3nt: TGTGCCAGCAGCCTCAAACCTTTGAGACAGCCTAAAAATTTCTCTGGAAACACCATATATTTT; abundance: -; j_gene: TRBJ1-3; d_gene: -; v_gene: TRBV21-1
CDR3aa: CASSQDGGSNQPQHF; CDR3nt: TGCGCCAGCAGCCAAGATGGCGGTAGCAATCAGCCCCAGCATTTT; abundance: -; j_gene: TRBJ1-5; d_gene: -; v_gene: TRBV4-3
CDR3aa: CASSELGTKNIQYF; CDR3nt: TGTGCCAGCAGTGAATTGGGCACCAAAAACATTCAGTACTTC; abundance: -; j_gene: TRBJ2-4; d_gene: -; v_gene: TRBV2
CDR3aa: CASSLISETQYF; CDR3nt: TGTGCCAGCAGCTTGATATCGGAGACCCAGTACTTC; abundance: once; j_gene: TRBJ2-5; d_gene: -; v_gene: TRBV5-5
CDR3aa: CASSVVSDMNTEAFF; CDR3nt: TGTGCCAGCAGCGTAGTCTCAGACATGAACACTGAAGCTTTCTTT; abundance: -; j_gene: TRBJ1-1; d_gene: -; v_gene: TRBV9
CDR3aa: CAIRDRGAGELFF; CDR3nt: TGTGCCATCAGGGACAGGGGAGCCGGGGAGCTGTTTTTT; abundance: -; j_gene: TRBJ2-2; d_gene: TRBD1; v_gene: TRBV10-3
CDR3aa: CASSLAGVVSDTQYF; CDR3nt: TGTGCCAGCAGTCTAGCGGGGGTAGTCTCAGATACGCAGTATTTT; abundance: -; j_gene: TRBJ2-3; d_gene: TRBD2; v_gene: TRBV6-5
CDR3aa: CASSQTGLETQYF; CDR3nt: TGTGCCAGCAGCCAGACAGGGCTGGAGACCCAGTACTTC; abundance: -; j_gene: TRBJ2-5; d_gene: TRBD1; v_gene: TRBV7-2
CDR3aa: CASSPWGQRGHNEQFF; CDR3nt: TGCGCCAGCAGCCCGTGGGGGCAGAGGGGGCACAATGAGCAGTTCTTC; abundance: -; j_gene: TRBJ2-1; d_gene: TRBD1; v_gene: TRBV10-2
CDR3aa: CASSIVAGDLDTQYF; CDR3nt: TGTGCCAGTAGTATCGTAGCGGGGGATCTGGATACGCAGTATTTT; abundance: -; j_gene: TRBJ2-3; d_gene: TRBD2; v_gene: TRBV19
CDR3aa: CASSPSSTGGNQPQHF; CDR3nt: TGTGCCAGCAGCCCAAGTTCGACAGGGGGAAATCAGCCCCAGCATTTT; abundance: few; j_gene: TRBJ1-5; d_gene: TRBD1; v_gene: TRBV7-9
CDR3aa: CASSSFTDTQYF; CDR3nt: TGTGCCAGCAGCTCCTTCACAGATACGCAGTATTTT; abundance: -; j_gene: TRBJ2-3; d_gene: -; v_gene: TRBV7-2
CDR3aa: CASSLGRKETQYF; CDR3nt: TGTGCCAGCAGCTTGGGCAGGAAAGAGACCCAGTACTTC; abundance: -; j_gene: TRBJ2-5; d_gene: -; v_gene: TRBV5-6